This paragraph covers one TCR beta chain sequence. Its antigen is currently unknown. This CDR3 region has 15 residues. V lost 3 bases, J lost 0 bases, and 8 bases lay in between. Germline lookup yields CDR1 KGHSH and CDR2 LQKENI. These data originate in a study of T cell responses to AZD1222 COVID-19 vaccine. Study findings and constraints: White British donors predominated, females outnumbered males, and clonal diversity was possibly underestimated. At study baseline, merely several AZD1222 recipients were seropositive.

Profiling relied on immunoSEQ multiplex PCR, and the TCRdb table lists in-frame clones only, not all of them. This sample has around 100,000 clones, with about nine tenths found just once. The receptor's source is an adult in good health. The sequenced sample was peripheral blood, obtained on day 0 of AZD1222 vaccination. This sequence joins TRBV18 and TRBJ2-2; unclear D gene. This chain's CDR3 is CASSPGASNTGELFF. CDR3 nucleotides: TGTGCCAGCTCACCCGGTGCTTCGAACACCGGGGAGCTGTTTTTT. Full variable domain (missing parts from reference TRBV18 and TRBJ2-2): NAGVMQNPRHLVRRRGQEARLRCSPMKGHSHVYWYRQLPEEGLKFMVYLQKENIIDESGMPKERFSAEFPKEGPSILRIQQVVRGDSAAYFCASSPGASNTGELFFGEGSRLTVL.